Presented here are 4 T cell receptor beta chains from one specimen sequenced in a study of T-cell memory formation after mild COVID-19. TCRdb ran MiXCR on the 5' RACE reads and lists one entry per CDR3 protein. The sample has 400,000 to 500,000 distinct CDR3 sequences; roughly 20% are singletons. The material sequenced was PBMCs or a T cell subset sorted from them (not recorded which). The receptor source for this set is an adult woman who had mild COVID-19 (a few samples of this study predate the infection). Cell type and time point are not known.

The genes are TRBV12-3 or TRBV12-4 and TRBJ2-2; tentatively, D is TRBD2 (5 bases). The CDR3 consists of 15 residues. The ends were cut back, 3 bases at V and 3 bases at J, with 11 bases in the middle. CDR3 nucleotide sequence: TGTGCCAGCAGTTTCTTGGACTCATACACCGGGGAGCTGTTTTTT. Its translation is CASSFLDSYTGELFF.

This sequence joins TRBV7-2 and TRBJ2-7; the D is unclear. Between the trimmed V and J ends, which lost 2 bases and 1 base, there was a span of 9 bases. There are 14 residues in the CDR3. Looked up from germline, CDR1 is SGHTA and CDR2 is FQGNSA. Here the CDR3 reads CASSLILGSYEQYF. The CDR3 bases are TGTGCCAGCAGCTTAATCTTGGGATCCTACGAGCAGTACTTC.

This clonotype was recorded a few times. The chain employs TRBV5-6 and TRBJ2-5; unclear D gene. Trimming removed 5 bases at V and 5 bases at J, with 16 bases between. The germline gives CDR1 SGHDT, CDR2 YYEEEE. The CDR3 has 14 residues. This chain's CDR3 is CASRRTVEDETQYF. The DNA for the CDR3 is TGTGCCAGCAGGCGGACCGTAGAGGACGAGACCCAGTACTTC.

This clonotype showed up many times. The chain has TRBV5-1 and TRBJ2-5; D may be TRBD1 or TRBD2 (5 bases each). With 4 bases removed from V and 4 bases from J, the gap between germline ends came to 11 bases. This CDR3 comprises 13 residues. Germline CDR1 is SGHRS and CDR2 is YFSETQ. CDR3 DNA sequence: TGCGCCAGCAGCGCACATGGGGGAGAGACCCAGTACTTC. Its protein product is CASSAHGGETQYF.